Listed below are T cell receptor beta chains from one sample, sequenced in a study of blood T cell repertoires in COVID-19. Assay used: immunoSEQ multiplex PCR; TCRdb lists only in-frame clones, some missing. Of 120,000 to 150,000 clones listed, around nine tenths are singletons. The material sequenced was peripheral blood. The receptors derive from a woman aged 45-65 years with active or convalescent COVID-19. CDR3s include the opening cysteine and the closing phenylalanine or tryptophan. The D gene is left open where the match is weak. A row's size may be missing; if present it is once, few, many or a size class.

j_call d_call v_call clone_size cdr3_nt cdr3_aa
TRBJ2-1 - TRBV2 - TGTGCCAGCAGTGCTTATGAGCAGTTCTTC CASSAYEQFF
TRBJ2-7 - TRBV6-5 - TGTGCCAGCACCCCAGGCGAGTTTCGGATCTCCGAGCAGTACTTC CASTPGEFRISEQYF
TRBJ2-7 TRBD1 TRBV6-5 - TGTGCCAGCAGTTATGTCCGCGGGACAGGACCCTACGAGCAGTACTTC CASSYVRGTGPYEQYF
TRBJ1-1 TRBD1 TRBV5-6 - TGTGCCAGCAGCTTGGTGACAGGGGGCGTAGCTGAAGCTTTCTTT CASSLVTGGVAEAFF
TRBJ2-3 - TRBV5-4 - TGTGCCAGCAGCTTGGTGGCAGGGGGGACCTATAGCACAGATACGCAGTATTTT CASSLVAGGTYSTDTQYF
TRBJ2-1 TRBD1 TRBV9 many TGTGCCAGCAGCGGCGGGACAGGGGACGTTATTGTAAAGCAGTTCTTC CASSGGTGDVIVKQFF
TRBJ1-1 TRBD1 TRBV29-1 - TGCAGCGCCCGGGACAGGGTTGCGAACACTGAAGCTTTCTTT CSARDRVANTEAFF
TRBJ1-1 TRBD1 TRBV4-1 - TGCGCCAGCAGTCTAACCGGTCCCGGACAGGCCTTCACTGAAGCTTTCTTT CASSLTGPGQAFTEAFF
TRBJ2-7 TRBD2 TRBV7-2 - TGTGCCAGCAGCTTAGCCCCGACTAGCGGGGGCTACGAGCAGTACTTC CASSLAPTSGGYEQYF
TRBJ1-1 - TRBV25-1 - TGTGCCAGCAGTGTAACAGGGTTGAACACTGAAGCTTTCTTT CASSVTGLNTEAFF
TRBJ2-7 TRBD1 TRBV7-9 - TGTGCCAGCAGCTTAGCGGGACAGGGGTTGGGGGAGCAGTACTTC CASSLAGQGLGEQYF
TRBJ2-5 - TRBV27 - TGTGCCAGCAGTTTTCAGAATTCGCAGGGACAAGAGACCCAGTACTTC CASSFQNSQGQETQYF
TRBJ1-1 TRBD1 TRBV27 - TGTGCCAGCAGTTTGGGCAGGGGGATGAACACTGAAGCTTTCTTT CASSLGRGMNTEAFF
TRBJ2-1 - TRBV5-4 - TGTGCCAGCAGCCCTGGGGGCCTTGCTCCCTACAATGAGCAGTTCTTC CASSPGGLAPYNEQFF
TRBJ2-3 TRBD1 TRBV4-1 - TGCGCCAGCAGCCAAGAAGGGGGCGTTACCGCAGATACGCAGTATTTT CASSQEGGVTADTQYF
TRBJ2-1 TRBD2 TRBV7-2 once TGTGCCAGCAGCTTAGCGCCCCCGCGGGAGGGCCGTTGGAATGAGCAGTTCTTC CASSLAPPREGRWNEQFF
TRBJ1-1 - TRBV27 - TGTGCCAGCAGTTCCGCTGCAGGGTACGACACTGAAGCTTTCTTT CASSSAAGYDTEAFF
TRBJ2-2 TRBD2 TRBV27 - TGTGCCAGCAGTTTGGACTTAGCGGGGTCACTCAGGGAGCTGTTTTTT CASSLDLAGSLRELFF
TRBJ1-1 - TRBV2 - TGTGCCAGCAGTGGTCGACAGAACACTGAAGCTTTCTTT CASSGRQNTEAFF
TRBJ2-5 - TRBV7-8 - TGTGCCAGCAGCTCGGACCGATCCGTGGGGCCTCAAGAGACCCAGTACTTC CASSSDRSVGPQETQYF
TRBJ1-2 TRBD1 TRBV2 - TGTGCCAGCAGGGCAGGACAGGGGGAATTTTGCGCCTTC CASRAGQGEFCAF
TRBJ2-3 TRBD2 TRBV30 - TGTGCCTGGGGGGGACTAGCGGGAAGCACAGATACGCAGTATTTT CAWGGLAGSTDTQYF
TRBJ2-5 - TRBV28 once TGTGGGTCCGAGAGAGGAAAGACCCAGTACTTC CGSERGKTQYF
TRBJ1-2 - TRBV7-9 - TGTGCCAGCAGCCCCACTTCCGCGGGCTATGGCTACACCTTC CASSPTSAGYGYTF
TRBJ1-3 TRBD1 TRBV28 - TGTGCCAGCAGTTTGTCCGGGACAGCTGGAAACACCATATATTTT CASSLSGTAGNTIYF